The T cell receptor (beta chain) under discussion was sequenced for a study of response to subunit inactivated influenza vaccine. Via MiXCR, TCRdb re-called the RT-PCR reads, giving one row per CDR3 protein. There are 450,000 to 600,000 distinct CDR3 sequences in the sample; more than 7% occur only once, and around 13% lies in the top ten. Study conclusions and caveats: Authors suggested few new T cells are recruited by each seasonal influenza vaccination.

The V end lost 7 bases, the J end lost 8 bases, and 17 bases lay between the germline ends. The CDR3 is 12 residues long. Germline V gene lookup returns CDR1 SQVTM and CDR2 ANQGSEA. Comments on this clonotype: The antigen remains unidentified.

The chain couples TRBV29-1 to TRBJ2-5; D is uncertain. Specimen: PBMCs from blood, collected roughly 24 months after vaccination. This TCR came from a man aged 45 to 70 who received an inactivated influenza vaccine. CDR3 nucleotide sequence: TGCAGCGGGAAACCGGGCCCCGGAACCCAGTACTTC. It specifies CSGKPGPGTQYF.